A selection of T cell receptor beta chains follows, all from one sample in a study of shared clonotypes between healthy human individuals. The repertoire was sequenced with immunoSEQ multiplex PCR; TCRdb's copy has only in-frame clones and lacks some. The repertoire consists of some 2,500,000 clones, with more than 85% occurring once and the leading ten covering about 0.39%. Input material: naive CD4+ T cells from PBMCs. These receptors originate from a man aged 18 to 30 in good health. Some clones in this sample may be carry-over from other donors' samples. Each CDR3 is given with its conserved first and last residue. The D gene is left open where the match is weak.

j_call,d_call,v_call,cdr3_aa
TRBJ2-1,NA,TRBV7-8,CASSPRGGTYNEQFF
NA,NA,TRBV20-1,CSAKGYEQYF
TRBJ1-1,NA,TRBV10-3,CAIKNVNSMNTEAFF
TRBJ1-2,NA,TRBV5-1,CASSLVDGYGYTF
TRBJ2-5,NA,TRBV7-9,CASSEVGETQYF
TRBJ2-3,TRBD2,TRBV2,CASRKTGLGTSDRDTQYF
TRBJ2-2,NA,TRBV7-2,CASSLGRRGELFF
TRBJ2-7,TRBD1,TRBV28,CASRTGQGLTYEQYF
TRBJ1-3,NA,TRBV28,CASSLLDEGWSGNTIYF
TRBJ2-4,NA,TRBV10-1,CASSGAYLAKNIQYF
TRBJ2-5,NA,TRBV6-5,CASSRQGGTQYF
TRBJ2-2,TRBD1,TRBV7-3,CASSSSGGDNTGELFF
TRBJ2-6,NA,TRBV7-9,CASSKAPLAGANVLTF
TRBJ2-7,TRBD2,TRBV10-3,CAISERIGGLAGGPIYEQYF
TRBJ2-2,NA,TRBV7-6,CASSLEASVRSVGELFF
TRBJ2-1,TRBD2,TRBV9,CASSVAPSGSYNEQFF
TRBJ2-1,NA,TRBV2,CASAKGGSGFYNEQFF
TRBJ1-1,NA,TRBV5-5,CASSFPGRTEAFF
TRBJ2-7,NA,TRBV5-6,CASSQGPGTSYEQYF
TRBJ2-3,NA,TRBV5-4,CASSSSGSPGDTQYF
TRBJ1-5,TRBD1,TRBV27,CASSLSLRTGRENQPQHF
TRBJ2-7,TRBD1,TRBV30,CAWRQGQGKYEQYF
TRBJ1-2,NA,TRBV6-5,CASSYGASAGYGYTF
TRBJ2-5,TRBD2,TRBV27,CASSTQAGAETQYF
TRBJ1-5,NA,TRBV4-3,CASSQDRYQPQHF
TRBJ2-3,NA,TRBV9,CASSVSTYLQADTQYF
TRBJ2-4,TRBD2,TRBV7-2,CASSLVGLAGLAKNIQYF
TRBJ1-5,TRBD1,TRBV27,CASSSIMSLLGQGKNQPQHF
TRBJ1-2,NA,TRBV10-3,CASSEGARGWGYTF
TRBJ2-3,NA,TRBV27,CASNSIGLRGTDTQYF
TRBJ2-7,TRBD1,TRBV6-5,CASSRRQGPYEQYF
TRBJ2-7,TRBD2,TRBV9,CASSATSGSNYEQYF
TRBJ2-1,NA,TRBV28,CASSPPGIADEQFF
TRBJ2-7,TRBD1,TRBV19,CASSKDRGGAEQYF
TRBJ2-5,TRBD1,TRBV2,CASSPRGLETQYF
TRBJ1-2,TRBD1,TRBV18,CASSPPGTGYGYTF
TRBJ1-5,NA,TRBV28,CASSFVGYGNSNQPQHF
TRBJ2-3,NA,TRBV2,CASSARVNTDTQYF
TRBJ2-5,NA,TRBV6-1,CASSEKRGTQYF
TRBJ2-5,TRBD2,TRBV5-4,CASSKWTSGSAETQYF
TRBJ1-1,NA,TRBV28,CASSLGAVGAFF
TRBJ2-5,NA,TRBV23-1,CASSQSIGQSQYF
TRBJ1-2,NA,TRBV6-1,CASSEAIRAWYGYTF
TRBJ2-3,NA,TRBV6-1,CASSDPPRGIGTDTQYF
TRBJ2-5,NA,TRBV7-9,CASSLAGQTQYF
TRBJ2-3,TRBD2,TRBV5-1,CASSAGTSGSTDTQYF
NA,TRBD2,TRBV29-1,CSVGTRLSYEQYF
TRBJ1-2,NA,TRBV28,CASSVWGAGYGYTF
TRBJ2-5,NA,TRBV9,CASSALGGFQETQYF
TRBJ2-7,NA,TRBV28,CASSRTHTYEQYF
TRBJ1-5,NA,TRBV7-2,CASSLGDRFNQPQHF
TRBJ2-3,TRBD1,TRBV28,CASIGQGARRGTDTQYF
TRBJ2-3,NA,TRBV7-3,CASSLQGQTDTQYF
TRBJ1-1,NA,TRBV10-3,CAIRNLRDTNTEAFF
TRBJ2-2,TRBD2,TRBV9,CASSVTSGITTGELFF